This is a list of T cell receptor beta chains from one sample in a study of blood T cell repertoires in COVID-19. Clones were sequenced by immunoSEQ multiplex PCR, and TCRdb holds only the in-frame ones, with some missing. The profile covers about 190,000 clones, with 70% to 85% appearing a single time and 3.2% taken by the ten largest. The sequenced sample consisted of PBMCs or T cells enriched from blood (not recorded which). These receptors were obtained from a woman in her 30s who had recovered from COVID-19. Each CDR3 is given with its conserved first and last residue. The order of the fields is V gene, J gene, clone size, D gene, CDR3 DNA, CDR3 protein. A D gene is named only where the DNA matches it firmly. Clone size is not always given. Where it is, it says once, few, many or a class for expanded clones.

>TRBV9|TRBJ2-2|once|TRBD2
TGTGCCAGCAACGGGTGGACTAGCGGGACAAACGGGGAGCTGTTTTTT
CASNGWTSGTNGELFF
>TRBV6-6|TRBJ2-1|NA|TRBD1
TGTGCCAGCAGGCGAACAGGGGATTTCAATGAGCAGTTCTTC
CASRRTGDFNEQFF
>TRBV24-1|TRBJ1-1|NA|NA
TGTGCCACCAGTCTTTCGGGGGAGAACACTGAAGCTTTCTTT
CATSLSGENTEAFF
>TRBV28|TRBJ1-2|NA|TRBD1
TGTGCCAGCAGAGACCGGGACAGCGGAGTTAACTATGGCTACACCTTC
CASRDRDSGVNYGYTF
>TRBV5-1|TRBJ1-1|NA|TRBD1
TGCGCCAGCAGTTCAGGACAGGGTGAAGCTTTCTTT
CASSSGQGEAFF
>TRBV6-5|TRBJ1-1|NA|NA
TGTGCCAGCAGTCAACAGGGTAAGGTAACTGAAGCTTTCTTT
CASSQQGKVTEAFF
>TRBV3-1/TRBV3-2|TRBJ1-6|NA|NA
TGTGCCAGCAGCCAAATACAGGGAAACTCCTATAATTCACCCCTCCACTTT
CASSQIQGNSYNSPLHF
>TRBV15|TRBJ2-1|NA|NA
TGTGCCACTACAAACAGCAACTACAATGAGCAGTTCTTC
CATTNSNYNEQFF
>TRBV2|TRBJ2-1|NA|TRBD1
TGTGCCAACCGGGACAGTGCGTACAATGAGCAGTTCTTC
CANRDSAYNEQFF
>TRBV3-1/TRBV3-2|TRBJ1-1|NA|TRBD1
TGTGCCAGCAGCCAACGACAGGGCTCTGAAGCTTTCTTT
CASSQRQGSEAFF
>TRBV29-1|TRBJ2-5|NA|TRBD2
TGCAGCGTAGTCCGCCCGGGACTAGCGGGGGGCCCACAAGAGACCCAGTACTTC
CSVVRPGLAGGPQETQYF
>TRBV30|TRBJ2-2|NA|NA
TGTGCCTGGAGTCCCCAGGGGGGCGGGGAGCTGTTTTTT
CAWSPQGGGELFF
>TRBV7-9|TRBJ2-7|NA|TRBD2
TGTGCCAGCAGCAGTCCCACGGGACTAGCGTCTGGGGAGCAGTACTTC
CASSSPTGLASGEQYF
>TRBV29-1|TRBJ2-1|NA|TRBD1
TGCAGCCCCCTACTGATGGACAGGGTCCCCAATGAGCAGTTCTTC
CSPLLMDRVPNEQFF
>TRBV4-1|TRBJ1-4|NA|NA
TGCGCCAGCAGCCAATTGGGGGCAGGCGGGGAAAAACTGTTTTTT
CASSQLGAGGEKLFF
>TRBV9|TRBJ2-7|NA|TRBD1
TGTGCCAGCAGCCCCCCCGGGACAGGGCACGAGCAGTACTTC
CASSPPGTGHEQYF
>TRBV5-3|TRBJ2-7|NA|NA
TGTGCCAGAAGCTTATACAGGGATCCCTACGAGCAGTACTTC
CARSLYRDPYEQYF
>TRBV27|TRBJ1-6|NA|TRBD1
TGTGCCAGCAGTTGGTCGGGACAGAATAATTCACCCCTCCACTTT
CASSWSGQNNSPLHF
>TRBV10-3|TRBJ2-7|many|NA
TGTGCCATCAGAGGCGGAGGCTCCTACGAGCAGTACTTC
CAIRGGGSYEQYF
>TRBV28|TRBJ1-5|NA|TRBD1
TGTGCCAGCAGTCTACCGACAGGGAAGAATCAGCCCCAGCATTTT
CASSLPTGKNQPQHF
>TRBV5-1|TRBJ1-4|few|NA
TGCGCCAGCAGCTTGAGGAGGGGTAGCGAAAAACTGTTTTTT
CASSLRRGSEKLFF
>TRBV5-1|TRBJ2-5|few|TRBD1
TGCGCCAGCAGCTTGGTTGGGACAGGACGCCCCGAGGAGACCCAGTACTTC
CASSLVGTGRPEETQYF
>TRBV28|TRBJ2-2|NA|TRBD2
TGTGCCAGCAATATCCAACCCGGACTAGCGGAGAACACCGGGGAGCTGTTTTTT
CASNIQPGLAENTGELFF
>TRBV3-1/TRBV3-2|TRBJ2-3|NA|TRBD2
TGTGCCAGCAGCCGGGAGCGGGGGGTAGGCACAGATACGCAGTATTTT
CASSRERGVGTDTQYF
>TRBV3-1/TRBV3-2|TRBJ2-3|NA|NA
TGTGCCAGCAGCCATCAGATCGGGGGGCGAACAGATACGCAGTATTTT
CASSHQIGGRTDTQYF
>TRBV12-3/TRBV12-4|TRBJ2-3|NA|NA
TGTGCCAGCAGTTTAAGGCGGGGGCCAGCTTTT
CASSLRRGPAF
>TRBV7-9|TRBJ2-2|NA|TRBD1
TGTGCCAGCAGCGTACAGGGGTTACCGAACACCGGGGAGCTGTTTTTT
CASSVQGLPNTGELFF
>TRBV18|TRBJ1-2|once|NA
TGTGCCAGCTCACCAAGCGTTGACTATGGCTACACCTTC
CASSPSVDYGYTF
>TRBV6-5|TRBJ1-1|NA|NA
TGTGCCAGCAGCATCCAGCAGGGGTCGAGCACTGAAGCTTTCTTT
CASSIQQGSSTEAFF
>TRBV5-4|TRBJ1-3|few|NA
TGTGCCAGCAGCCCCGCAGGGGTAAGAAACACCATATATTTT
CASSPAGVRNTIYF
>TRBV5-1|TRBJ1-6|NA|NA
TGCGCCAGCGCCCGGCACGGGGGGCAAAGTTCACCCCTCCACTTT
CASARHGGQSSPLHF
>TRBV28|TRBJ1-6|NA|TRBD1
TGTGCCAGCAGGGTAGACAGGGGGCAGAATTCACCCCTCCACTTT
CASRVDRGQNSPLHF
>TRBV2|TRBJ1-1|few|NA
TGTGCCAGCAGTGCAGGGAGGGAGGGGACTGAAGCTTTCTTT
CASSAGREGTEAFF
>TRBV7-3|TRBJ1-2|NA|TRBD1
TGTGCCAGCAGCTTAAACCACAGGGGCTATGGCTACACCTTC
CASSLNHRGYGYTF
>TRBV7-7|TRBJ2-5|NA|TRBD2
TGTGCTAGCAGCTTAGGGCTAGCGGGAGGGCCACGAGAGACCCAGTACTTC
CASSLGLAGGPRETQYF
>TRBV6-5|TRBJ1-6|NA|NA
TGTGCCAGCAGTTACAGGAGCTCCTATAATTCACCCCTCCACTTT
CASSYRSSYNSPLHF
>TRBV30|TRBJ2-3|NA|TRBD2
TGTGCCTGGAGTCGCAGGGAGGGAGATACGCAGTATTTT
CAWSRREGDTQYF
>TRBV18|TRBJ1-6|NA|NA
TGTGCCAGCTCACCCCAGGGGAGCGATTCACCCCTCCACTTT
CASSPQGSDSPLHF
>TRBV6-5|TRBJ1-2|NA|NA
TGTGCCAGCAGTTACTCGAGGGTTGTGCTCTCTGGCTACACCTTC
CASSYSRVVLSGYTF
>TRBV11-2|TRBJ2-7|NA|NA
TGTGCCAGCAGCCCTATAGGAGGAGCGGGCTTCGGTGGGTCCTACGAGCAGTACTTC
CASSPIGGAGFGGSYEQYF
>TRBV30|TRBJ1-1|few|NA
TGTGCCTGGTCTCAGTGGAACACTGAAGCTTTCTTT
CAWSQWNTEAFF
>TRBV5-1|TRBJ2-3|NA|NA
TGCGCCAGCAGCTTGGGGCCCGGAGGTACTAGCACAGATACGCAGTATTTT
CASSLGPGGTSTDTQYF
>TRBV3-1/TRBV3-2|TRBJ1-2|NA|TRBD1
TGTGCCAGCAGCCAAGAGACAGGGGGTGACGGCTACACCTTC
CASSQETGGDGYTF
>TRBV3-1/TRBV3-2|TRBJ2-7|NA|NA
TGTGCCAGCAGCCAATCGATACAGTATTCCTACGAGCAGTACTTC
CASSQSIQYSYEQYF
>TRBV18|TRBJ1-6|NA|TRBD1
TGTGCCGCCGGGACAGGGAATTCACCCCTCCACTTT
CAAGTGNSPLHF
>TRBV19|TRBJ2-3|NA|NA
TGTGCCAGTAGTATAGACAAGTGGGCCAGGGGGGCAGATACGCAGTATTTT
CASSIDKWARGADTQYF
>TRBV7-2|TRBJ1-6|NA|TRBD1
TGTGCCAGCAGCTTAGCTCCCGCGGGACAGGGGGTTTCACCCCTCCACTTT
CASSLAPAGQGVSPLHF
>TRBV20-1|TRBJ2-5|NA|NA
TGCAGTGCTTCGACCGGGGAGACCCAGTACTTC
CSASTGETQYF
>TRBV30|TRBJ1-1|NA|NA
TGTGCCTGGAGTGTACGGGGGGCTGGCACTGAAGCTTTCTTT
CAWSVRGAGTEAFF
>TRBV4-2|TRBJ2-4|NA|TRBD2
TGTGCCAGCAGCCAAGGGCTAGCGGGAGGAGCCAAAAACATTCAGTACTTC
CASSQGLAGGAKNIQYF
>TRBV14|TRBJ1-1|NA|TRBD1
TGTGCCAGCAGGGGACAGGAGTTCCCAATGAACACTGAAGCTTTCTTT
CASRGQEFPMNTEAFF
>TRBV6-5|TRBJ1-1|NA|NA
TGTGCCAGCCGGACAGCCATGAACACTGAAGCTTTCTTT
CASRTAMNTEAFF
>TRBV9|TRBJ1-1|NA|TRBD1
TGTGCCAGCAGCGTGACGGGACAGGGTGGTGAAGCTTTCTTT
CASSVTGQGGEAFF
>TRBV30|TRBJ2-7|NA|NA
TGTGCCTGGAAAGGCGCAGGCGCCTATTACGAGCAGTACTTC
CAWKGAGAYYEQYF